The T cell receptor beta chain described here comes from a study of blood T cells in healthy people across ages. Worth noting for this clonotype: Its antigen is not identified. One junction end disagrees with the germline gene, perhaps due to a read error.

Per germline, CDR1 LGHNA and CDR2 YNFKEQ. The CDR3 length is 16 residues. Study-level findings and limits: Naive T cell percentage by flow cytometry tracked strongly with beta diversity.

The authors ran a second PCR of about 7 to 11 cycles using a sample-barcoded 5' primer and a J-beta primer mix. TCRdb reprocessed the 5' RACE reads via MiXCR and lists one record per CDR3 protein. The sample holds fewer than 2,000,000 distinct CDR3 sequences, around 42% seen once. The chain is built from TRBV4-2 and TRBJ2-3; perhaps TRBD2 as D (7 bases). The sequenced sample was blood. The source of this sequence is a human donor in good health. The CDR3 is CANSQRGGIITDTQYF. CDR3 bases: TGTGCCAACAGCCAAAGGGGGGGGATTATCACAGATACGCAGTATTTT.